The subject of this entry is one T cell receptor beta chain. The data belong to a study of T-cell reconstitution after alpha-beta-depleted transplantation in children. Germline CDR1 reads SEHNR; CDR2 reads FQNEAQ (reference sequence). CDR3 length: 14 residues. V was clipped by 7 bases and J by 8 bases, with 20 bases between them. Unique molecular identifiers were incorporated when the TCRbeta library was constructed. TCRdb re-called the PCR reads through MiXCR, storing one row per CDR3 protein. Found here are about 610,000 distinct CDR3 sequences, 8% to 11% of them singletons; the top ten hold less than 5%.

The sequences come from PBMCs from the stem cell graft donor, collected from the stem cell graft. The V call is TRBV7-9, the J call TRBJ1-1; D is possibly TRBD1 (6 bases). This sequence was found in a human donor who donated a stem cell graft to a child with acute myeloid leukemia. This CDR3 is CASTPGQRESEAFF. The CDR3 DNA follows: TGTGCCAGCACCCCCGGACAGCGAGAGTCCGAAGCTTTCTTT.